This record concerns one T cell receptor beta chain sequence. Antigen unknown. The V gene's germline CDR1 is MDHEN and CDR2 SYDVKM. The V end lost 3 bases, the J end lost 3 bases, and 14 bases lay between the germline ends. This CDR3 is built from 16 residues. This sample was taken from a study of a mutant IDH1 vaccine in newly diagnosed glioma. Study-wide context: Following radiotherapy alone, or alongside temozolomide cycles, vaccination was started after an interval of 4-6 weeks. Most patients had received both radiotherapy and temozolomide, the prior options being radiotherapy, temozolomide, or both.

Here immunoSEQ multiplex PCR was the method, and the copy in TCRdb shows in-frame clones only, minus some. The sample contains tens of thousands of clones, around 85% of which appear only once. Sample time point: week 23, last vaccination. The study gave 300 ug of mutant IDH1 20-mer peptide per vaccine dose, with topical imiquimod. Donors' newly diagnosed IDH1-mutant WHO grade 3 or 4 astrocytomas lacked nuclear ATRX. Study observations and caveats: Top peripheral T cell clonotype shifts appeared unrelated to pseudoprogression.

This chain links TRBV28 with TRBJ2-2; D is unclear. The TCR comes from a woman aged 45 to 65 with glioma. Sequences were derived from PBMCs, sampled from a glioma patient whose treatment included an IDH1 peptide vaccine. Here the CDR3 reads CASSFEAGSHTGELFF. In DNA form, the CDR3 reads TGTGCCAGCAGTTTTGAGGCAGGCTCTCACACCGGGGAGCTGTTTTTT.